This entry lists 22 T cell receptor beta chains sequenced from one sample in a study of shared clonotypes between healthy human individuals. Sequencing used immunoSEQ multiplex PCR; TCRdb keeps in-frame clones, though not all of them. The sample consists of around 2.5 million clones, over 85% of them appearing once. Sample: naive CD4+ T cells from PBMCs. The subset: CD45RA+ positively selected. Every receptor here comes from a man younger than 30 in good health. Some clones in this sample may be carry-over from other donors' samples.

Remarks on this clone: Other DNA sequences from this sample encode an identical CDR3 as well. The gene calls are TRBV28 and TRBJ2-6; D uncertain. Germline V gene data show CDR1 as MDHEN and CDR2 as SYDVKM. The CDR3 consists of 15 residues. V lost 3 bases and J 0 bases, leaving 6 bases between the germline ends. The CDR3 reads CASSLLGSGANVLTF. The CDR3 DNA is TGTGCCAGCAGTTTGTTGGGCTCTGGGGCCAACGTCCTGACTTTC.

On this clone itself: One junction end does not reproduce the germline sequence, and a read error may be involved. V gene TRBV7-9 combines with J gene TRBJ1-2; TRBD1 matches at 8 bases. CDR1 and CDR2 from the germline V gene are SEHNR and FQNEAQ (reference sequence). This CDR3 contains 13 residues. Here the CDR3 DNA reads TGTGCCAGCAGCTTGGGGGACAGGCGCCCCAAAGAGTTC. Its protein is CASSLGDRRPKEF.

On this clone: Other DNA sequences in this sample translate to the same CDR3. This rearrangement joins TRBV5-1 to TRBJ2-1; TRBD1 or TRBD2 may be the D gene (5 bases each). This CDR3 is 16 amino acids long. CDR1 is SGHRS, CDR2 YFSETQ, per germline. The germline V and J ends were trimmed by 0 bases and 2 bases, with 12 bases remaining between them. CDR3: CASSLAGAGAYNEQFF. The CDR3 nucleotides read TGCGCCAGCAGCTTGGCCGGGGCGGGTGCCTACAATGAGCAGTTCTTC.

The table lists this clone with a count of one. The V call is TRBV28, the J call TRBJ2-7; TRBD1 agrees at 10 bases. The germline CDR1 and CDR2 sequences are MDHEN and SYDVKM. The CDR3 runs 15 residues. V lost 6 bases and J lost 5; bases outside the gene matches: 10. The chain's CDR3 is CASRPGTGEIDEQYF. The DNA for the CDR3 is TGTGCCAGCAGGCCCGGGACAGGGGAAATCGACGAGCAGTACTTC.

The chain is built from TRBV5-1 and TRBJ2-7; D is possibly TRBD2 (5 bases). Germline V gene data show CDR1 as SGHRS and CDR2 as YFSETQ. The CDR3 is made up of 12 amino acids. The V end was cut by 1 base, the J end by 5 bases, with 7 bases between. The CDR3 nucleotides are TGCGCCAGCAGCTTGACTAGAAACGAGCAGTACTTC. Protein sequence: CASSLTRNEQYF.

This CDR3 reads CASSEGAVFTSYEQYF. The CDR3, as DNA: TGTGCCAGCAGTGAAGGGGCAGTTTTTACTTCCTACGAGCAGTACTTC. The chain recombines TRBV2 with TRBJ2-7; D gene ambiguous. The CDR3 length is 16 residues. V dropped 1 base and J dropped 1 base, with 14 bases sitting between them. From germline, CDR1 is SNHLY and CDR2 FYNNEI.

The gene calls are TRBV7-9 and TRBJ1-1; TRBD1 might be the D (5 bases). V was shortened by 0 bases and J by 2 bases, with 7 bases between the two germline ends. Germline-derived CDR1 and CDR2 are SEHNR and FQNEAQ (reference sequence). This CDR3 contains 14 residues. The chain's CDR3 is CASSLAGLNTEAFF. CDR3 nucleotides: TGTGCCAGCAGCTTAGCGGGGCTAAACACTGAAGCTTTCTTT. The variable domain in full, with the rest retrieved from reference TRBV7-9 and TRBJ1-1, is DTGVSQNPRHKITKRGQNVTFRCDPISEHNRLYWYRQTLGQGPEFLTYFQNEAQLEKSRLLSDRFSAERPKGSFSTLEIQRTEQGDSAMYLCASSLAGLNTEAFFGQGTRLTVV.

The chain combines TRBV4-1 with TRBJ1-4; possible D gene TRBD1, 5 bases. Germline V gives CDR1 MGHRA, CDR2 YSYEKL. With 1 base removed from V and 5 bases from J, the gap between germline ends came to 14 bases. CDR3 length equals 16 residues. CDR3 bases: TGCGCCAGCAGCCAAGGCGACAGCCGACTAAATGAAAAACTGTTTTTT. Encoded protein: CASSQGDSRLNEKLFF.

The gene calls are TRBV28 and TRBJ2-1; a weak D match, TRBD2 (6 bases). Germline V CDR1 and CDR2: MDHEN, SYDVKM. This CDR3 is built from 14 residues. The V end lost 5 bases, the J end lost 7 bases, and 15 bases lay between the germline ends. DNA for the CDR3: TGTGCCAGCAGTCCCCGGGAGTGGGGAAATGAGCAGTTCTTC. Its protein product is CASSPREWGNEQFF.

The rearrangement links TRBV5-1 to TRBJ2-7; no firm D call. This CDR3 is built from 13 residues. Trimming removed 0 bases at V and 6 bases at J, with 10 bases between. Germline values: CDR1 SGHRS, CDR2 YFSETQ. DNA of the CDR3: TGCGCCAGCAGCTTGGTAGCAGGACGCGAGCAGTACTTC. Protein: CASSLVAGREQYF. Looking up the rest from reference TRBV5-1 and TRBJ2-7 gives the full variable domain: KAGVTQTPRYLIKTRGQQVTLSCSPISGHRSVSWYQQTPGQGLQFLFEYFSETQRNKGNFPGRFSGRQFSNSRSEMNVSTLELGDSALYLCASSLVAGREQYFGPGTRLTVT.

The V call is TRBV21-1, the J call TRBJ2-2; TRBD2 is the table's D call, not checked against the DNA. TRBV21-1 represents a pseudogene. The CDR3 length is 15 residues. Here the CDR3 DNA reads TGTGCCAGCAGCACCAGGAGGTGTCACACCGGGGAGCTGTTTTTT. Its protein product is CASSTRRCHTGELFF.

The chain carries TRBV6-6 and TRBJ1-3; D gene uncertain. The V gene's germline CDR1 is MNHNY and CDR2 SVGAGI (reference sequence). V gave up 5 bases and J gave up 2 bases, with 13 bases separating them. The CDR3 runs to 15 residues. The CDR3 protein is CASSLTYKAGNTIYF. CDR3 bases: TGTGCCAGCAGTCTTACCTACAAGGCTGGAAACACCATATATTTT.

Comment on this clone: Other DNA sequences within the sample encode an identical CDR3. The chain links TRBV19 to TRBJ2-7; 7 nucleotides agree with TRBD1. The CDR3 sequence is 15 residues long. Trimming removed 6 bases from V and 0 bases from J; junction bases left unmatched: 8. Germline CDR1 reads LNHDA; CDR2 reads SQIVND (reference sequence). CDR3 nucleotide sequence: TGTGCCAGTAGCCCGGGGACAGTGAGCTCCTACGAGCAGTACTTC. Translation: CASSPGTVSSYEQYF.

V gene TRBV6-5 combines with J gene TRBJ1-4, with 7 bases fitting TRBD1. The trim removed 2 bases at V and 6 bases at J, leaving 6 bases unmatched. Germline values: CDR1 MNHEY, CDR2 SVGAGI. CDR3 size: 15 residues. CDR3 bases: TGTGCCAGCAGTTACCTAGGGGACAGAGATGAAAAACTGTTTTTT. It yields the protein CASSYLGDRDEKLFF.

The chain employs TRBV5-1 and TRBJ1-6; D unclear. Germline V gene lookup returns CDR1 SGHRS and CDR2 YFSETQ. The length of the CDR3 is 16 residues. Trimming removed 4 bases at V and 5 bases at J, with 16 bases between. CDR3 protein: CASSPEARKHNSPLHF. In DNA, the CDR3 is TGCGCCAGCAGCCCGGAGGCCAGAAAGCATAATTCACCCCTCCACTTT.

As concerns this clone: The same CDR3 is also encoded by other DNA sequences in this sample. This chain joins TRBV7-2 and TRBJ2-5; D not resolved. V dropped 2 bases and J dropped 5 bases, with 9 bases sitting between them. Per the germline V gene, CDR1 is SGHTA and CDR2 is FQGNSA. This CDR3 spans 13 amino acids. CDR3 amino acids: CASSLWGAETQYF. DNA for the CDR3: TGTGCCAGCAGCTTATGGGGTGCCGAGACCCAGTACTTC.

The CDR3 is CASSVGSGDSNQPQHF. The CDR3 nucleotides are TGTGCCAGCAGCGTAGGTTCTGGGGATAGCAATCAGCCCCAGCATTTT. The chain joins TRBV9 to TRBJ1-5; no definite D call. Per germline, CDR1 SGDLS and CDR2 YYNGEE. The CDR3 covers 16 residues. The germline V and J ends were trimmed by 0 bases and 0 bases, with 10 bases remaining between them.

On this clone itself: Other DNA variants within this sample encode the same CDR3. V and J are TRBV7-3 and TRBJ2-5; D remains ambiguous. Germline V lookup: CDR1 SGHTA, CDR2 FQGTGA. CDR3 size: 13 residues. Trimming cost V 2 bases and J 5 bases, with 9 bases left between them. DNA for the CDR3: TGTGCCAGCAGCTTAGGTGCCGGGGAGACCCAGTACTTC. Protein sequence: CASSLGAGETQYF.

Turning to this clone: Mismatch with germline at one junction end may stem from a read error. This sequence joins TRBV29-1 and TRBJ2-1; perhaps TRBD2 as D (6 bases). Germline V gene lookup returns CDR1 SQVTM and CDR2 ANQGSEA. The length of the CDR3 is 8 residues. CDR3 region: CSGDLEVF. CDR3 in DNA: TGCAGCGGGGACTTGGAGGTCTTC.

This chain links TRBV2 with TRBJ2-2; tentative D call: TRBD1 (5 bases). Trimming took off 4 bases at V and 3 bases at J, with 12 bases between the two ends. Germline-derived CDR1 and CDR2 are SNHLY and FYNNEI. The CDR3 consists of 15 residues. The CDR3 here is CASSVARVDTGELFF. In DNA, the CDR3 is TGTGCCAGCAGTGTGGCCAGGGTGGACACCGGGGAGCTGTTTTTT.

The V and J genes are TRBV4-1 and TRBJ2-7; D unclear. The CDR3 runs to 14 residues. Germline V gene sequence: CDR1 MGHRA, CDR2 YSYEKL. V gave up 5 bases and J gave up 1 base, with 12 bases separating them. The CDR3 reads CASSAPGRSYEQYF. CDR3 nucleotides: TGCGCCAGCAGCGCGCCCGGACGTTCCTACGAGCAGTACTTC.

The genes are TRBV11-2 and TRBJ2-3; D perhaps matches TRBD2 (5 bases). Germline V gene sequence: CDR1 SGHAT, CDR2 FQNNGV. The CDR3 length is 16 residues. V dropped 0 bases and J dropped 0 bases, with 10 bases sitting between them. The CDR3 reads CASSLDRGGSTDTQYF. The CDR3 coding sequence is TGTGCCAGCAGCTTAGATCGCGGCGGGAGCACAGATACGCAGTATTTT.